This is a list of T cell receptor beta chains from one sample in a study of radiotherapy plus CTLA-4 blockade in lung cancer. TCRdb keeps only in-frame clones here, not all; method: immunoSEQ multiplex PCR. The data contain more than 75,000 clones, roughly 79% of them singletons. Sample: peripheral blood, taken from a patient treated with radiotherapy plus ipilimumab. All receptors derive from a human donor with non-small cell lung cancer who had a partial response to radiotherapy plus ipilimumab. Some clones in this sample may be carry-over from other donors' samples. The CDR3 runs from the conserved cysteine through the conserved F or W.

>TRBV7-9
CASSARDRDTGELFF
>TRBV2
CASSAQTGGYEQYF
>TRBV4-1
CASSPLAGPGGETQYF
>TRBV2
CAGSIRLDGEQYF
>TRBV19
CASSIRRGGTEQYF
>TRBV5-1
CASSTLAGGSTDTQYF
>TRBV11-3
CASSLLAGAGVETQYF
>TRBV7-8
CASRLQLGPMSEQYF
>TRBV7-9
CASSLGAGQGLTDTQYF
>TRBV5-4
CASSLIAGRDNEQYF
>TRBV6-5
CASSAPQAQETQYF
>TRBV29-1
CSVEAIRQGTDTQYF
>TRBV7-6
CASSLAGGYTGELFF
>TRBV10-3
CAISDRDRDDNEQFF
>TRBV5-1
CASSLSGGSTYEQYF
>TRBV28
CASSLPYLRSGANVLTF
>TRBV28
CASSFGAGGGDTEAFF
>TRBV19
CASSIRQGISYEQYF
>TRBV6-5
CASSYGGQNSPLHF
>TRBV6-1
CASGTSGSGYTF
>TRBV9
CASSAQAHGYTF
>TRBV28
CASSLPQGQETQYF
>TRBV27
CASSLEGRRNTEAFF